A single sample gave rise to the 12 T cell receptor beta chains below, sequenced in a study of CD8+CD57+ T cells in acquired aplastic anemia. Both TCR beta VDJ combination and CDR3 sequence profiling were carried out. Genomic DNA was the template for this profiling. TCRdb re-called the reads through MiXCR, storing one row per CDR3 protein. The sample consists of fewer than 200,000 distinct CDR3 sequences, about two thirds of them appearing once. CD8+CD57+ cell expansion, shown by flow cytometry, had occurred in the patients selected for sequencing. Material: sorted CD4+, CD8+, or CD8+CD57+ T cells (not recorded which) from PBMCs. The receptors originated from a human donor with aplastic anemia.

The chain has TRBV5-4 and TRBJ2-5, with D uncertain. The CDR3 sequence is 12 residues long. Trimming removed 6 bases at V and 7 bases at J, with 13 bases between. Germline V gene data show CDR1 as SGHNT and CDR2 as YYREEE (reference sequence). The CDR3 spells CASNKNMGTQYF. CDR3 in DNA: TGTGCCAGCAACAAGAATATGGGGACCCAGTACTTC.

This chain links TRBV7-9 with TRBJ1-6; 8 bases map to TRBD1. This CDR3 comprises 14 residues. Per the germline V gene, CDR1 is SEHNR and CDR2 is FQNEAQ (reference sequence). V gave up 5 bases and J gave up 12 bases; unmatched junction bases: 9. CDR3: CASSPDRDPVPLHF. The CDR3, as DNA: TGTGCCAGCAGCCCGGACAGGGACCCTGTACCCCTCCACTTT.

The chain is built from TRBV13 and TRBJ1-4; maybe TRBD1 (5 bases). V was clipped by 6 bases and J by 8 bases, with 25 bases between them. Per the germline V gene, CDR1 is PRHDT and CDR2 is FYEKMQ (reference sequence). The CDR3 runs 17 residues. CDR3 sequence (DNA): TGTGCCAGCAGTTACTCGAGGGATGAGGGGAGTCGGGAAAAACTGTTTTTT. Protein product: CASSYSRDEGSREKLFF.

DNA of the CDR3: TGTGCCAGCAGTGCCGGGGAGACGCCTGGCTACACCTTC. It translates to CASSAGETPGYTF. The chain employs TRBV6-4 and TRBJ1-2, with D unresolved. Looked up from germline, CDR1 is MRHNA and CDR2 is SNTAGT. V shed 4 bases and J shed 7 bases, with 13 bases lying between them. There are 13 residues in the CDR3.

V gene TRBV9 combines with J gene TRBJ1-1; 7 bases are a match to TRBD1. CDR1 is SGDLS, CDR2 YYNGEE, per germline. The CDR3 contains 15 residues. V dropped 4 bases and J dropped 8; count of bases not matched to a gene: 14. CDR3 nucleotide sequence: TGTGCCAGCAGCTTTCATCGACAGGGCGGATCCGAAGCTTTCTTT. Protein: CASSFHRQGGSEAFF.

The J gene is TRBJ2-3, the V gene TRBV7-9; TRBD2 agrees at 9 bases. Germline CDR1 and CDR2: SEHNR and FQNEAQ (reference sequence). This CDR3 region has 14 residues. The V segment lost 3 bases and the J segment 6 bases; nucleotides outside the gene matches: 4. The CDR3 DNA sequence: TGTGCCAGCAGCTTCCTAGCGGGACTCGATACGCAGTATTTT. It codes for CASSFLAGLDTQYF.

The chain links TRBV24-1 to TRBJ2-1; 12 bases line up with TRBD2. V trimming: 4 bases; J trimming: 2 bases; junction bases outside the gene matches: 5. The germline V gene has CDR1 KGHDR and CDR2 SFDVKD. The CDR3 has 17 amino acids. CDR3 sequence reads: CATSDPTSGSTYNEQFF. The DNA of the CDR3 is TGTGCCACCAGTGACCCGACTAGCGGGAGCACCTACAATGAGCAGTTCTTC.

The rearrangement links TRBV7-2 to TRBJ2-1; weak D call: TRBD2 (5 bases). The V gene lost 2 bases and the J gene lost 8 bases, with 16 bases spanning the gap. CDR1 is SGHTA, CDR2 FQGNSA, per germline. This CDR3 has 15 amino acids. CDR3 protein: CASSLNGVKGDEQFF. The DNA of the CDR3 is TGTGCCAGCAGCTTAAACGGGGTTAAGGGCGATGAGCAGTTCTTC.

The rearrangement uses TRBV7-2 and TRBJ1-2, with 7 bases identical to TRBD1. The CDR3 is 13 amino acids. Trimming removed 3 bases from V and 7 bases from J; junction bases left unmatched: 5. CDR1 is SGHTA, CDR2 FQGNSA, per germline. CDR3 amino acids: CASSFQGVGGYTF. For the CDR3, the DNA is TGTGCCAGCAGCTTCCAGGGGGTCGGTGGCTACACCTTC.

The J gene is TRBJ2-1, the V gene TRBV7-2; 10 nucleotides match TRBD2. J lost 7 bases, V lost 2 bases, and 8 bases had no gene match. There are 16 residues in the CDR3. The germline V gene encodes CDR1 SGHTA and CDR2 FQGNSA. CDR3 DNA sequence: TGTGCCAGCAGCTTACTAGCGGGGGCCGCTGTGAATGAGCAGTTCTTC. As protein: CASSLLAGAAVNEQFF.

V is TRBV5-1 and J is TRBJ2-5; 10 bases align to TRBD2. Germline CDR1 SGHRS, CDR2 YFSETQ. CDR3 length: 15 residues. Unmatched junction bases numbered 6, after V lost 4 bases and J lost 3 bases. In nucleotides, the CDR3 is TGCGCCAGCAGCCGTCCTAGCGGGGGTGAAGAGACCCAGTACTTC. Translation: CASSRPSGGEETQYF.

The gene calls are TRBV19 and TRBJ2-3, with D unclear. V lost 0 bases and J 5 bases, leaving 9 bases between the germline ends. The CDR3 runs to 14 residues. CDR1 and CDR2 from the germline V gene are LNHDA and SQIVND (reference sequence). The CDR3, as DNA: TGTGCCAGTAGTATAGAGGGCCCGCGAGATACGCAGTATTTT. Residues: CASSIEGPRDTQYF.